One and the same sample provided the 17 T cell receptor beta chains below, sequenced in a study of blood T cell repertoires in COVID-19. Measured with immunoSEQ multiplex PCR; TCRdb has only the in-frame clones, and not every one. The data hold more than 85,000 clones, with 84% observed a single time. The sample comprised peripheral blood. The receptors derive from a woman aged 45-60 years with acute or convalescent COVID-19.

This rearrangement joins TRBV2 to TRBJ2-5; D perhaps matches TRBD1 (7 bases). CDR1 is SNHLY and CDR2 is FYNNEI in the germline V gene. Trimming took off 7 bases at V and 5 bases at J, with 17 bases between the two ends. The CDR3 extends over 14 amino acids. The CDR3 reads CASIGGGWWETQYF. In DNA form, the CDR3 reads TGTGCCAGCATAGGAGGGGGCTGGTGGGAGACCCAGTACTTC.

This rearrangement joins TRBV11-2 to TRBJ1-2; the D gene is possibly TRBD1 (6 bases). This CDR3 comprises 16 residues. The germline V gene has CDR1 SGHAT and CDR2 FQNNGV. Deletions cut 4 bases from V and 3 bases from J, with 18 bases between. DNA of the CDR3: TGTGCCAGCAGCTCAGGACAGCCTATCCCAGACTATGGCTACACCTTC. This translates into CASSSGQPIPDYGYTF. Based on the CDR3 plus reference TRBV11-2 and TRBJ1-2, the full variable domain is EAGVAQSPRYKIIEKRQSVAFWCNPISGHATLYWYQQILGQGPKLLIQFQNNGVVDDSQLPKDRFSAERLKGVDSTLKIQPAKLEDSAVYLCASSSGQPIPDYGYTFGSGTRLTVV.

This chain joins TRBV6-5 and TRBJ2-7; D is perhaps TRBD1 (5 bases). CDR3 size: 14 residues. The germline V gene encodes CDR1 MNHEY and CDR2 SVGAGI. V dropped 1 base and J dropped 0 bases, with 7 bases sitting between them. The CDR3 spells CASSYLQDSYEQYF. CDR3 DNA: TGTGCCAGCAGTTACTTACAGGACTCCTACGAGCAGTACTTC.

The chain carries TRBV6-5 and TRBJ2-2; maybe TRBD1 (5 bases). CDR3 length equals 13 residues. Germline assignment: CDR1 MNHEY and CDR2 SVGAGI. V was trimmed by 6 bases and J by 6 bases, leaving 11 bases between them. The CDR3 protein is CASSVGAPGELFF. The DNA of the CDR3 is TGTGCCAGCAGCGTAGGGGCTCCCGGGGAGCTGTTTTTT.

This clone was counted a single time. Mismatch with germline at one junction end may stem from a read error. Other DNA sequences within the sample encode an identical CDR3. V is TRBV28 and J is TRBJ2-7, with TRBD1 matching 8 bases. Germline values: CDR1 MDHEN, CDR2 SYDVKM. This CDR3 region has 12 residues. The CDR3 coding sequence is TGCGCCAGTCACGACAGGGGCTACGAGCAGTACTTC. Translation gives CASHDRGYEQYF.

The rearrangement links TRBV14 to TRBJ1-3, with 9 bases aligning to TRBD1. There are 15 residues in the CDR3. V was clipped by 1 base and J by 2 bases; unmatched bases: 0. Germline CDR1 and CDR2: SGHDN and FVKESK. The CDR3 reads CASSQGDRAGNTIYF. The CDR3 bases are TGTGCCAGCAGCCAAGGGGACAGGGCTGGAAACACCATATATTTT.

This chain connects TRBV6-5 to TRBJ1-5; 7 bases align to TRBD1. V lost 7 bases to trimming and J lost 11 bases; unmatched junction nucleotides: 14. This CDR3 comprises 14 residues. CDR1 is MNHEY and CDR2 is SVGAGI in the germline V gene. For the CDR3, the DNA is TGTGCCAGCAATTCGGGACAGTCGTCCTCGTCCCAGCATTTT. This encodes CASNSGQSSSSQHF.

The rearrangement links TRBV2 to TRBJ1-4, with a tentative D call TRBD1 (5 bases). The CDR3 loop spans 14 amino acids. Per the germline V gene, CDR1 is SNHLY and CDR2 is FYNNEI. V was cut by 3 bases and J by 0 bases, with 5 bases left in between. The CDR3 reads CASSETATNEKLFF. For the CDR3, the DNA is TGTGCCAGCAGTGAGACAGCAACTAATGAAAAACTGTTTTTT.

The chain links TRBV6-1 to TRBJ2-1, with D uncertain. CDR1 is MNHNS and CDR2 is SASEGT in the germline V gene. This CDR3 comprises 15 residues. Trimming cost V 3 bases and J 0 bases, with 9 bases left between them. The CDR3 region has the DNA TGTGCCAGCAGTGAGGTTCCGGGCTCCTACAATGAGCAGTTCTTC. Translation: CASSEVPGSYNEQFF.

The V call is TRBV3-1 (or the pseudogene TRBV3-2), the J call TRBJ1-1, with D maybe TRBD1 (6 bases). CDR1 and CDR2 from the germline V gene are LGHDT and YNNKEL (reference sequence). The CDR3 is 14 amino acids. Trimming removed 6 bases from V and 2 bases from J, with 13 bases in between. CDR3 protein: CASSRAGVNTEAFF. The CDR3 DNA follows: TGTGCCAGCAGTCGCGCAGGGGTAAACACTGAAGCTTTCTTT.

The V gene is TRBV7-9, the J gene TRBJ2-1; the D gene is possibly TRBD1 (5 bases). The V and J ends lost 0 bases and 7 bases respectively, with 16 bases between them. The germline V gene has CDR1 SEHNR and CDR2 FQNEAQ (reference sequence). The CDR3 runs to 16 residues. Here the CDR3 DNA reads TGTGCCAGCAGCTTAGCTCCCCCAGGGTACAGGAATGAGCAGTTCTTC. This gives the protein CASSLAPPGYRNEQFF.

Remarks on this clone: The same CDR3 can be traced to other DNA sequences in this sample. This chain connects TRBV11-1 to TRBJ1-2, with D uncertain. CDR3 length: 14 amino acids. Germline V gives CDR1 SGHAT, CDR2 FQDESV (reference sequence). Trimming removed 2 bases from V and 0 bases from J, with 7 bases in between. The CDR3 loop reads CASSLTGANYGYTF. The CDR3 bases are TGTGCCAGCAGCTTAACGGGAGCTAACTATGGCTACACCTTC.

This rearrangement joins TRBV10-2 to TRBJ1-5; 8 positions agree with TRBD1. The CDR3 runs to 13 residues. Germline CDR1 WSHSY, CDR2 SAAADI. J gave up 9 bases and V 6 bases, and 7 bases lay outside the gene matches. CDR3 in amino acids: CASRDRDRRPQHF. The CDR3 nucleotides read TGCGCCAGCAGGGACAGGGATAGACGGCCCCAGCATTTT.

V usage is TRBV6-5 and J usage is TRBJ2-5; TRBD2 agrees at 9 bases. The CDR3 extends over 15 amino acids. The V gene end was trimmed by 1 base and the J gene end by 3 bases; junction bases not matched to a gene: 3. The germline CDR1 and CDR2 sequences are MNHEY and SVGAGI. The chain's CDR3 is CASSYWERGEETQYF. The CDR3 region has the DNA TGTGCCAGCAGTTACTGGGAGCGGGGGGAAGAGACCCAGTACTTC.

Note on this clone: At one of its ends the junction is not consistent with the germline gene, which may arise from a read error. V and J are TRBV12-5 and TRBJ1-2; no reliable D call. The CDR3 has 12 residues. Per germline, CDR1 LGHNT and CDR2 FRNRAP. CDR3 coding DNA: TGTGCTAGTGGTTTGGTGAACTACGGCTACACCTTC. Amino acids: CASGLVNYGYTF.

This chain uses TRBV5-4 with TRBJ2-5, with a weak D call TRBD2 (7 bases). This CDR3 has 13 amino acids. Germline V gene data show CDR1 as SGHNT and CDR2 as YYREEE (reference sequence). Trimming pared 5 bases from V and 4 bases from J, leaving 12 bases between. The CDR3 DNA sequence: TGTGCCAGCAGAAGAGGGGGGGGAGAGACCCAGTACTTC. This encodes CASRRGGGETQYF.

This chain joins TRBV7-2 and TRBJ2-7, with 8 bases lining up with TRBD1. From germline, CDR1 is SGHTA and CDR2 FQGNSA. V trimming: 3 bases; J trimming: 0 bases; junction bases outside the gene matches: 7. The CDR3 loop spans 16 amino acids. For the CDR3, the DNA is TGTGCCAGCAGCTTGGCTGGGACAGGTAACTCCTACGAGCAGTACTTC. This codes for CASSLAGTGNSYEQYF.